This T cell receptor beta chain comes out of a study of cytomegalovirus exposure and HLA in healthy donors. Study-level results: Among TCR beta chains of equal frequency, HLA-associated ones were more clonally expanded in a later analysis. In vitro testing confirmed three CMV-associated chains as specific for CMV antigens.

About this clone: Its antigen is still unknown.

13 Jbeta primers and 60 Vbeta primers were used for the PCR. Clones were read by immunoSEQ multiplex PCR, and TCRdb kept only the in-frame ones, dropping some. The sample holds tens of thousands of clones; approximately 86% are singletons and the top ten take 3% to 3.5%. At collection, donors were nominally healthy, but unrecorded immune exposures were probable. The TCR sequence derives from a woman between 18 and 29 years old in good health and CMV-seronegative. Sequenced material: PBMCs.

The CDR3 region is CASTNSGTAGNTIYF. The CDR3 nucleotides are TGTGCCAGCACAAATTCCGGGACAGCTGGAAACACCATATATTTT. The rearrangement links TRBV9 to TRBJ1-3; TRBD1 matches at 7 bases. Trimming took 6 bases from V and 2 from J; bases not matched to a gene: 8. The length of the CDR3 is 15 residues. Germline V gives CDR1 SGDLS, CDR2 YYNGEE.